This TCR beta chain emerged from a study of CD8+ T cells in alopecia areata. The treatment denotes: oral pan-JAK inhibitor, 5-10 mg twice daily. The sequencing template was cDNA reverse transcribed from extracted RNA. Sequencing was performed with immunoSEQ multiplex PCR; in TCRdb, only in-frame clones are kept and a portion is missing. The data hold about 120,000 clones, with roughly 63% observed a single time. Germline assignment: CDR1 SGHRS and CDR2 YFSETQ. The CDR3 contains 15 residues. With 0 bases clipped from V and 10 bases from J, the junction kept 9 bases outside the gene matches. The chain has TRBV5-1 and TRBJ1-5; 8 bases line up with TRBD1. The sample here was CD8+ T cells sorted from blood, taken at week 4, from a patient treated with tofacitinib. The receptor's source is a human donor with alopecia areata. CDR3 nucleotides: TGCGCCAGCAGCTTGGGACAGGGGCTAGTTGAACCCCAGCATTTT. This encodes CASSLGQGLVEPQHF.